Listed below are T cell receptor beta chains from one sample, sequenced in a study of blood T cell repertoires in COVID-19. Produced via immunoSEQ multiplex PCR; TCRdb's table is partial and in-frame only. The repertoire includes about 61,000 clones, about 86% of them detected once, and roughly 15% sits in the top ten. The sequencing input was peripheral blood. The receptor set was obtained from a human donor in a cohort sampled during active COVID-19. Both conserved end residues are part of each CDR3. D genes are given only for firm matches. Rows may omit the clone size; those that give it use once, few, many or a size class.

V gene	clone size	D gene	J gene	CDR3 DNA	CDR3 protein
TRBV7-3	-	TRBD2	TRBJ2-3	TGTGCCAGCAGTTTTCAAGCGGGAAGAACAGATACGCAGTATTTT	CASSFQAGRTDTQYF
TRBV28	-	-	TRBJ2-7	TGTGCCACCAATGAGGTCGAGCAGTACTTC	CATNEVEQYF
TRBV5-1	-	TRBD2	TRBJ2-3	TGCGCCAGCAGCTTGGGACTAGCGAGTGCTAGCACAGATACGCAGTATTTT	CASSLGLASASTDTQYF
TRBV4-1	few	-	TRBJ1-2	TGCGCCAGCAGCCAAGCGGCAGGGGCGCGGGGCTACACCTTC	CASSQAAGARGYTF
TRBV19	-	-	TRBJ2-7	TGTGCCAGTAGTACGACCCTATGGCAGGGCCACGAGCAGTACTTC	CASSTTLWQGHEQYF
TRBV5-1	-	-	TRBJ2-7	TGCGCCAGCAGCTTGCCGCTAGGCTACGAGCAGTACTTC	CASSLPLGYEQYF
TRBV7-2	once	-	TRBJ2-2	TGTGCCAGCAGCTTAGTCCTGAGGGGGGAGCTGTTTTTT	CASSLVLRGELFF
TRBV3-1/TRBV3-2	few	TRBD2	TRBJ2-1	TGTGCCAGCAGCCGCCTGTCTGGCGGGAGAGAATACAATGAGCAGTTCTTC	CASSRLSGGREYNEQFF
TRBV7-8	-	TRBD2	TRBJ2-3	TGTGCCAGCAGCTTACGGCGGGAGGGCGGAGATACGCAGTATTTT	CASSLRREGGDTQYF
TRBV27	-	-	TRBJ2-1	TGTGCCAGCAGTTTAAGACTGAAGAGCTCCTACAATGAGCAGTTCTTC	CASSLRLKSSYNEQFF
TRBV11-2	-	-	TRBJ2-2	TGTGCCAGCAGCTACCTAGGCACCGGGGAGCTGTTTTTT	CASSYLGTGELFF
TRBV20-1	-	-	TRBJ2-7	TGCAGTGCTAGTCGACAGTACGGAAACGAGCAGTACTTC	CSASRQYGNEQYF
TRBV7-2	-	-	TRBJ2-7	TGTGCCAGCAGCTTCCAATCAACGCTCGGGTACGAGCAGTACTTC	CASSFQSTLGYEQYF
TRBV19	-	TRBD2	TRBJ2-5	TGTGCCAGTAGTATATGGGCCCAGGGAGGGAAGCAAGAGACCCAGTACTTC	CASSIWAQGGKQETQYF
TRBV5-1	-	TRBD1	TRBJ1-4	TGCGCCAGTCGGGCGGGGACAGGGGGCGAAAAACTGTTTTTT	CASRAGTGGEKLFF
TRBV29-1	once	-	TRBJ2-5	TGCAGCCTTGGACGGGGTGAGACCCAGTACTTC	CSLGRGETQYF
TRBV28	-	TRBD1	TRBJ1-2	TGTGCCAGCACTAGTTACACAGGGGGAAACTATGGCTACACCTTC	CASTSYTGGNYGYTF
TRBV11-1	-	-	TRBJ2-1	TGTGCCAGCAGCTTACTGCAGGGGGGCCGACGCAATGAGCAGTTCTTC	CASSLLQGGRRNEQFF
TRBV7-6	-	TRBD1	TRBJ2-3	TGTGCCAGCAGCTTAGAAGGGACAGGGGTAGCAGATACGCAGTATTTT	CASSLEGTGVADTQYF
TRBV7-3	-	TRBD2	TRBJ2-5	TGTGCCAGCAGCTCCGGGACTATCAAAGAGACCCAGTACTTC	CASSSGTIKETQYF
TRBV6-5	-	TRBD1	TRBJ2-2	TGTGCCACCCATATGGGGACAGCGAACACCGGGGAGCTGTTTTTT	CATHMGTANTGELFF
TRBV7-9	-	TRBD2	TRBJ2-1	TGTGCCAGCAGCTTATTGTCGCTAGCGGGTGAGCAGTTCTTC	CASSLLSLAGEQFF
TRBV19	once	TRBD1	TRBJ2-4	TGTGCCAGTAATACAGGGGATACCAAAAACATTCAGTACTTC	CASNTGDTKNIQYF
TRBV4-2	once	-	TRBJ1-5	TGTGCCAGCAGCCAAGTCGCAGATAGCAATCAGCCCCAGCATTTT	CASSQVADSNQPQHF
TRBV7-8	-	-	TRBJ2-3	TGTGCCAGCAGCAAAGACGAGGTCCGAACAGATACGCAGTATTTT	CASSKDEVRTDTQYF
TRBV18	-	-	TRBJ2-3	TGTGCCAGCTCACCATACAAAACCTCCACAGATACGCAGTATTTT	CASSPYKTSTDTQYF
TRBV10-3	once	TRBD2	TRBJ2-5	TGTGCCATCAGTGACCCTAGACCGGGGGGAGAGACCCAGTACTTC	CAISDPRPGGETQYF
TRBV5-3	-	-	TRBJ1-1	TGTGCCAGAAGCTTGGCGGAGATGATCCGGGAGTCGGACACTGAAGCTTTCTTT	CARSLAEMIRESDTEAFF
TRBV27	-	-	TRBJ1-2	TGTGCCAGCGCAGTTGCGGGGGGCGCACGGGGCTACACCTTC	CASAVAGGARGYTF
TRBV7-9	-	TRBD1	TRBJ1-1	TGTGCCAGCAGCGCCCGGACAGGGGAGAACACTGAAGCTTTCTTT	CASSARTGENTEAFF
TRBV11-3	-	TRBD2	TRBJ2-3	TGTGCCAGCAGCTCCCCGGGACTAAGAATGGGCACAGATACGCAGTATTTT	CASSSPGLRMGTDTQYF
TRBV5-4	-	-	TRBJ2-3	TGTGCCAGCAGCTTGGAAGTAGGGAGTACGCAGTATTTT	CASSLEVGSTQYF
TRBV6-4	few	-	TRBJ1-1	TGTGCCAGCAGTGCCACCTTCGGGGGGCAGTTCACTGAAGCTTTCTTT	CASSATFGGQFTEAFF
TRBV7-3	-	-	TRBJ2-6	TGTGCCAGCAGCCCTCGTGGGGCAGGGCAGGTGGGGGCCAACGTCCTGACTTTC	CASSPRGAGQVGANVLTF
TRBV6-5	-	-	TRBJ2-7	TGTGCCAGGGGGGCACAGGCAGACAACTACGAGCAGTACTTC	CARGAQADNYEQYF